Detailed here is one TCR beta chain. CDR3 length equals 13 residues. With 2 bases removed from V and 2 bases from J, the gap between germline ends came to 7 bases. The germline V gene encodes CDR1 SGHRS and CDR2 YFSETQ. PCR employed 60 Vbeta and 13 Jbeta primers. The data were produced by immunoSEQ multiplex PCR, yet TCRdb's version contains in-frame clones alone and is incomplete. The sample consists of about 140,000 clones, 73% of them appearing once. These data belong to a study of cytomegalovirus exposure and HLA in healthy donors. This receptor was obtained from a human donor in good health. The specimen was PBMCs. The chain combines TRBV5-1 with TRBJ1-1; no firm D call. In DNA, the CDR3 is TGCGCCAGCAGCTTTCCCCCAAACACTGAAGCTTTCTTT. Translated: CASSFPPNTEAFF.